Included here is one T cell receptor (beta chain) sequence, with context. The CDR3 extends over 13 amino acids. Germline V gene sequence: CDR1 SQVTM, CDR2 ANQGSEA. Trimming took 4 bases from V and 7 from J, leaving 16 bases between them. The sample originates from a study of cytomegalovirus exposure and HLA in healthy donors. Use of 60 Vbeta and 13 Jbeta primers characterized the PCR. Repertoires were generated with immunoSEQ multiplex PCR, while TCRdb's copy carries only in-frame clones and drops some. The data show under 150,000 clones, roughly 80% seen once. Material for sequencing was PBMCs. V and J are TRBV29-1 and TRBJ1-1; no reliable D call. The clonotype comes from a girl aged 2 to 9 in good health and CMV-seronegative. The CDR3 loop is CSVVPGGTREAFF. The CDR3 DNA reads TGCAGCGTTGTCCCCGGAGGAACACGTGAAGCTTTCTTT.